Below, one T cell receptor (beta chain) is given with its context. Using a J-beta primer mix together with a sample-barcoded 5' primer, a second PCR was run for roughly 7 to 12 cycles. TCRdb processed the 5' RACE reads anew with MiXCR; each CDR3 protein has one entry. This sample has 1.6 million or so distinct CDR3 sequences, with around 35% found just once. This record comes from a study of blood T cells in healthy people across ages. The CDR3 length is 11 residues. V was pared by 4 bases and J by 7 bases, with 9 bases between. The V gene's germline CDR1 is GTSNPN and CDR2 SVGIG (reference sequence).

The rearrangement joins TRBV30 to TRBJ2-3, with D unclear. The sequencing input was blood. This clonotype originated in a woman in her twenties or thirties in good health. The CDR3 DNA sequence: TGTGCCTGGACCCACCTTTATACGCAGTATTTT. Translated: CAWTHLYTQYF.